Listed below are T cell receptor beta chains from one sample, sequenced in a study of shared clonotypes between healthy human individuals. The method was immunoSEQ multiplex PCR; TCRdb's version includes in-frame clones alone and lacks a portion of them. The sample has 1,100,000 or so clones; around 78% are singletons. The sample comprised memory CD4+ T cells from PBMCs. The receptors derive from a man aged 18 to 35 in good health. Some clones in this sample may be carry-over from other donors' samples. Each CDR3 is given with its conserved first and last residue. Fields, in order: D gene, V gene, J gene, clone size, CDR3 DNA, CDR3 protein. D genes are given only for firm matches. Not all rows give a size; the values are once, few, many and, for expanded clones, a class.

d_gene: .
v_gene: TRBV11-1
j_gene: TRBJ2-3
abundance: .
CDR3nt: TGTGCCAGCAGCTTAGTTGGGGGTTTGATCGCAGATACGCAGTATTTT
CDR3aa: CASSLVGGLIADTQYF

d_gene: .
v_gene: TRBV6-1
j_gene: TRBJ2-1
abundance: .
CDR3nt: TGTGCCAGCAGTGACGGACAGTCCTTAAGGAATGAGCAGTTCTTC
CDR3aa: CASSDGQSLRNEQFF

d_gene: .
v_gene: TRBV27
j_gene: TRBJ2-7
abundance: .
CDR3nt: TGTGCCAGCAGTTTAGCAGGGCGCCCCTACGAGCAGTACTTC
CDR3aa: CASSLAGRPYEQYF

d_gene: TRBD2
v_gene: TRBV7-9
j_gene: TRBJ2-1
abundance: .
CDR3nt: TGTGCCAGCAGCCCTAGCGGGAGTACCTACAATGAGCAGTTCTTC
CDR3aa: CASSPSGSTYNEQFF

d_gene: TRBD1
v_gene: TRBV7-2
j_gene: TRBJ2-7
abundance: .
CDR3nt: TGTGCCAGCAGCTTAGGCCCGGGACAGGTATACGAGCAGTACTTC
CDR3aa: CASSLGPGQVYEQYF

d_gene: .
v_gene: TRBV30
j_gene: TRBJ2-3
abundance: .
CDR3nt: TGTGCCTGGAGTCTGGAGACAGATACGCAGTATTTT
CDR3aa: CAWSLETDTQYF

d_gene: TRBD1
v_gene: TRBV6-5
j_gene: TRBJ1-4
abundance: once
CDR3nt: TGTGCCAGCAGTCACCGGGACAGGGCTGAAAAACTGTTTTTT
CDR3aa: CASSHRDRAEKLFF

d_gene: .
v_gene: TRBV6-5
j_gene: TRBJ1-3
abundance: few
CDR3nt: TGTGCCAGCAGTTACAACAGAGACCAAAACACCATATATTTT
CDR3aa: CASSYNRDQNTIYF

d_gene: .
v_gene: TRBV19
j_gene: TRBJ2-4
abundance: .
CDR3nt: TGTGCCAGTAGTATTGCAGGGTTCGGCATTCAGTACTTC
CDR3aa: CASSIAGFGIQYF

d_gene: .
v_gene: TRBV27
j_gene: TRBJ1-1
abundance: .
CDR3nt: TGTGCCAGCAGTTTAACGGGAGTGAACACTGAAGCTTTCTTT
CDR3aa: CASSLTGVNTEAFF

d_gene: .
v_gene: TRBV30
j_gene: TRBJ1-1
abundance: .
CDR3nt: TGTGCCTGGAGTGATAAAGGGAGAACTGAAGCTTTCTTT
CDR3aa: CAWSDKGRTEAFF

d_gene: .
v_gene: TRBV30
j_gene: TRBJ2-3
abundance: .
CDR3nt: TGTGCCAATGGGGCAGGGGTACGAGATACGCAGTATTTT
CDR3aa: CANGAGVRDTQYF

d_gene: TRBD2
v_gene: TRBV7-9
j_gene: TRBJ2-1
abundance: .
CDR3nt: TGTGCCATCCCAGGTACGGGGACTAGCGGGAGGTACAATGAGCAGTTCTTC
CDR3aa: CAIPGTGTSGRYNEQFF

d_gene: .
v_gene: TRBV7-5
j_gene: TRBJ2-1
abundance: .
CDR3nt: TGTGTCAGAAGCTTAGGGGACAGGGGCAATGAGCAGTTCTTC
CDR3aa: CVRSLGDRGNEQFF

d_gene: TRBD2
v_gene: TRBV4-2
j_gene: TRBJ2-3
abundance: .
CDR3nt: TGTGCCAGCAGCCAAGTGGGTAGCGGGAGCGGGACAGATACGCAGTATTTT
CDR3aa: CASSQVGSGSGTDTQYF

d_gene: TRBD2
v_gene: TRBV5-1
j_gene: TRBJ2-1
abundance: .
CDR3nt: TGCGCCAGCAGCCAGACTAGCGGGAGGGCCCGATCCTACAATGAGCAGTTCTTC
CDR3aa: CASSQTSGRARSYNEQFF

d_gene: .
v_gene: TRBV7-2
j_gene: TRBJ1-1
abundance: .
CDR3nt: TGTGCCAGCAGCCGAGGGTGGAGGGACACTGAAGCTTTCTTT
CDR3aa: CASSRGWRDTEAFF

d_gene: .
v_gene: TRBV7-9
j_gene: TRBJ2-1
abundance: .
CDR3nt: TGTGCCAGCAGCTTCGTGGCTTCCTACAATGAGCAGTTCTTC
CDR3aa: CASSFVASYNEQFF

d_gene: TRBD1
v_gene: TRBV28
j_gene: TRBJ1-3
abundance: .
CDR3nt: TGTGCCAGCAGCGGGACAGCCGGAAACACCATATATTTT
CDR3aa: CASSGTAGNTIYF

d_gene: .
v_gene: TRBV28
j_gene: TRBJ1-2
abundance: .
CDR3nt: TGTGCCAGCACGGGCAACTATGGCTACACCTTC
CDR3aa: CASTGNYGYTF

d_gene: .
v_gene: TRBV7-2
j_gene: TRBJ1-3
abundance: .
CDR3nt: TGTGCCAGCAGCTCAGCCTTCTCTGGAAACACCATATATTTT
CDR3aa: CASSSAFSGNTIYF

d_gene: .
v_gene: TRBV6-5
j_gene: TRBJ1-3
abundance: .
CDR3nt: TGTGCCAGCAGTCGGACGGCGAGCTCTGGAAACACCATATATTTT
CDR3aa: CASSRTASSGNTIYF